This T cell receptor (beta chain) comes out of a study of human T cells and chemical hapten exposure. This CDR3 has 16 residues. Germline V gene data show CDR1 as SGHVS and CDR2 as FNYEAQ. Trimming stripped 6 bases from V and 3 bases from J, with 20 bases between. Time point indicated: patch test 1, 2 weeks after DPC sensitization. Treatment meaning: therapeutic diphenylcyclopropenone sensitization with weekly scalp DPC. TCRdb independently ran MiXCR on the RACE reads; one entry per CDR3 protein. This repertoire shows around 300,000 distinct CDR3 sequences, roughly 6.9% found once; its top ten account for around 8.2%. This clonotype came up many times.

Sequenced material: whole blood, taken in connection with sensitization to the hapten diphenylcyclopropenone (DPC). The chain links TRBV7-6 to TRBJ1-1, with D uncertain. The receptor comes from a woman aged 18-29 years with alopecia areata. Some clones in this sample may be carry-over from other donors' samples. CDR3 loop: CASSQINTGKYTEAFF. The CDR3 DNA reads TGTGCCAGCAGTCAAATAAATACGGGGAAATACACTGAAGCTTTCTTT.